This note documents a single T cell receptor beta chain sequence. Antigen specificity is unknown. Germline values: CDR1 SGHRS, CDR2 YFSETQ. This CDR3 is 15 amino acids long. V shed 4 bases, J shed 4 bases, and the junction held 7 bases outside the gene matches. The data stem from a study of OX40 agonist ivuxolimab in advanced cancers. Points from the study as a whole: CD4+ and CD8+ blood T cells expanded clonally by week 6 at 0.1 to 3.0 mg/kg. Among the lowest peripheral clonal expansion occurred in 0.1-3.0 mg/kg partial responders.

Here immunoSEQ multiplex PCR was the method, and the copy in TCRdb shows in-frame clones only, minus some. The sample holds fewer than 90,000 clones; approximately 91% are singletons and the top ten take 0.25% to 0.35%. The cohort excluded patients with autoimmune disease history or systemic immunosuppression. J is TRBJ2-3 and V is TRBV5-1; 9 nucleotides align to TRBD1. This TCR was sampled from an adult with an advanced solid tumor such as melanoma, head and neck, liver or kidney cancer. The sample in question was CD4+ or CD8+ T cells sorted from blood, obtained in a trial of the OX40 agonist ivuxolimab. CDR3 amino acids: CASSLRTGDSDTQYF. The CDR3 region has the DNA TGCGCCAGCAGCCTTCGGACAGGGGATTCAGATACGCAGTATTTT.